The 10 T cell receptor beta chains in this list originate from one sample, sequenced in a study of cytomegalovirus exposure and HLA in healthy donors. Vbeta (60) and Jbeta (13) primers were used in the PCR. Clones were read by immunoSEQ multiplex PCR, and TCRdb kept only the in-frame ones, dropping some. There are tens of thousands of clones in the sample; approximately 76% occur only once, and 4% to 5.5% lies in the top ten. The sample was PBMCs. The receptors originated from a man aged 30 to 39 in good health and CMV-seropositive.

This clone has only a few counts. This chain joins TRBV6-4 and TRBJ2-3; D remains ambiguous. This CDR3 is built from 13 residues. Germline loops: CDR1 MRHNA, CDR2 SNTAGT. Trimming removed 5 bases at V and 2 bases at J, with 8 bases between. The CDR3 coding sequence is TGTGCCAGCAGTACAGATCCCACAGATACGCAGTATTTT. Translation: CASSTDPTDTQYF.

V gene TRBV6-6 combines with J gene TRBJ1-5; 8 bases are a match to TRBD1. V shed 7 bases, J shed 5 bases, and the junction held 7 bases outside the gene matches. The CDR3 contains 14 residues. Per the germline V gene, CDR1 is MNHNY and CDR2 is SVGAGI (reference sequence). Written as DNA, the CDR3 is TGTGCCAGCATCCCCGGACAGGGCCATCAGCCCCAGCATTTT. Its translation: CASIPGQGHQPQHF.

CDR3 region: CASSQTSGAIIGDEQFF. CDR3 DNA: TGTGCCAGCAGCCAAACTAGCGGGGCGATCATCGGGGATGAGCAGTTCTTC. V is TRBV2 and J is TRBJ2-1, with 10 positions matching TRBD2. V shed 6 bases, J shed 8 bases, and the junction held 16 bases outside the gene matches. From germline, CDR1 is SNHLY and CDR2 FYNNEI. CDR3 size: 17 residues.

The CDR3 sequence is CASSLSGQSSYEQYV. The CDR3 DNA reads as TGCGCCAGCAGCTTGAGCGGACAGAGCTCCTACGAGCAGTACGTC. The chain recombines TRBV5-1 with TRBJ2-7; D perhaps matches TRBD1 (6 bases). The CDR3 runs 15 residues. Germline V gene data show CDR1 as SGHRS and CDR2 as YFSETQ. Trimming pared 1 base from V and 0 bases from J, leaving 11 bases between.

The rearrangement links TRBV5-1 to TRBJ2-5; no clear D. CDR3 size: 11 residues. Germline V gene lookup returns CDR1 SGHRS and CDR2 YFSETQ. V was cut by 2 bases and J by 4 bases, with 3 bases left in between. The CDR3 bases are TGCGCCAGCAGCTTCGGAGAGACCCAGTACTTC. It is translated as CASSFGETQYF.

This clone was detected only once. The gene calls are TRBV25-1 and TRBJ2-3; D uncertain. The germline V gene encodes CDR1 MGHDK and CDR2 SYGVNS. The ends were cut back, 3 bases at V and 0 bases at J, with 7 bases in the middle. This CDR3 region has 14 residues. The CDR3 nucleotides read TGTGCCAGCAGTGACAAACAGAGCACAGATACGCAGTATTTT. This gives the protein CASSDKQSTDTQYF.

The chain couples TRBV7-9 to TRBJ2-2, with a tentative D call TRBD1 (5 bases). The ends were cut back, 1 base at V and 4 bases at J, with 10 bases in the middle. The CDR3 contains 15 residues. Germline loops: CDR1 SEHNR, CDR2 FQNEAQ (reference sequence). This chain's CDR3 is CASSLEPGLTGELFF. CDR3 nucleotide sequence: TGTGCCAGCAGCTTAGAACCAGGGCTCACCGGGGAGCTGTTTTTT.

This clone was recorded a few times. The CDR3 is CASSPLAGGETQYF. For the CDR3, the DNA is TGCGCCAGCAGCCCCCTAGCGGGCGGGGAGACCCAGTACTTC. The chain is built from TRBV5-1 and TRBJ2-5; 8 nucleotides agree with TRBD2. This CDR3 is built from 14 residues. Losses at the gene ends were 4 bases for V and 5 bases for J; bases not matched to a gene: 7. Germline loops: CDR1 SGHRS, CDR2 YFSETQ.

The CDR3 nucleotides read TGCGCCAGCAGCCAAGATCCACAGGGTGATACCGGGGAGCTGTTTTTT. Translated: CASSQDPQGDTGELFF. The chain couples TRBV4-3 to TRBJ2-2; a possible D gene is TRBD1 (6 bases). Trimming took off 0 bases at V and 5 bases at J, with 13 bases between the two ends. From germline, CDR1 is LGHNA and CDR2 YSLEER. This CDR3 has 16 amino acids.

The count of this clone is one. This sequence joins TRBV29-1 and TRBJ1-2; 11 nucleotides agree with TRBD1. CDR1 and CDR2 (germline): SQVTM, ANQGSEA. Trimming took 7 bases from V and 4 from J; bases not matched to a gene: 2. The CDR3 extends over 12 amino acids. The CDR3 DNA reads as TGCAGCGGGGGGACAGGGGGCTATGGCTACACCTTC. It specifies CSGGTGGYGYTF.